A selection of T cell receptor beta chains follows, all from one sample in a study of shared clonotypes between healthy human individuals. Produced via immunoSEQ multiplex PCR; TCRdb's table is partial and in-frame only. The profile covers approximately 240,000 clones, with 65% appearing a single time and around 10% taken by the ten largest. The sequenced sample was memory CD4+ T cells sorted from blood. All receptors come from a man between 25 and 39 years old in good health. Both conserved end residues are part of each CDR3. Fields, in order: J gene, V gene, CDR3 protein.

J: TRBJ1-2; V: TRBV19; CDR3: CASSIFAVSSNYGYTF
J: TRBJ2-3; V: TRBV7-3; CDR3: CVSSPEGLAPTDTQYF
J: TRBJ2-7; V: TRBV2; CDR3: CASSYGTGHYEQYF
J: TRBJ2-1; V: TRBV10-1; CDR3: CASSVSSGILDEQFF
J: TRBJ1-1; V: TRBV30; CDR3: CAWEGRSTEAFF
J: TRBJ2-1; V: TRBV7-8; CDR3: CASSPQRGAGSYNEQFF
J: TRBJ2-7; V: TRBV7-9; CDR3: CASSLSQASYEQYF
J: TRBJ2-1; V: TRBV28; CDR3: CASGEGSYNEQFF
J: TRBJ2-7; V: TRBV7-2; CDR3: CASSTRGHEQYF
J: TRBJ2-3; V: TRBV2; CDR3: CASSPQGIRTDTQYF